This T cell receptor beta chain originates from a study of response to subunit inactivated influenza vaccine. Study-wide results and caveats: Each seasonal influenza vaccination recruits few new T cells, the authors suggested.

MiXCR, applied by TCRdb to the RT-PCR reads, yields one record per CDR3 protein. The sample gives approximately 680,000 distinct CDR3 sequences, less than 20% of which show up once; under 14% is in the top ten. V was shortened by 4 bases and J by 6 bases, with 12 bases between the two germline ends. The CDR3 runs to 13 residues. The germline V gene has CDR1 KGHDR and CDR2 SFDVKD. In this sample, this clonotype turned up a few times. Its antigen is not known. This receptor was identified in a middle-aged man who received an inactivated influenza vaccine. The sequencing here drew on PBMCs from blood, taken 11 to 12 days after vaccination. This chain connects TRBV24-1 to TRBJ2-7; D is undetermined. The CDR3 loop reads CATSEYTGAEQYF. CDR3 bases: TGTGCCACCAGTGAATATACGGGTGCCGAGCAGTACTTC.